This TCR beta chain was captured in a study of control samples from healthy donors and cancer patients. With respect to this clone: Other DNA sequences in the sample encode the same CDR3.

There are 13 residues in the CDR3. CDR1 and CDR2 (germline): SGHVS, FNYEAQ. Trimming pared 3 bases from V and 1 base from J, leaving 6 bases between. Data came from immunoSEQ multiplex PCR; TCRdb stores just in-frame clones and leaves some out. The listing contains about 190,000 clones. The sequencing sample was made of blood. V is TRBV7-6 and J is TRBJ1-1; the D is unclear. This clonotype was obtained from a woman younger than 45 in good health. This CDR3 reads CASSLAENTEAFF. CDR3 coding DNA: TGTGCCAGCAGCTTGGCAGAGAACACTGAAGCTTTCTTT. Using reference TRBV7-6 and TRBJ1-1 for the parts outside the CDR3, the full variable domain is GAGVSQSPRYKVTKRGQDVALRCDPISGHVSLYWYRQALGQGPEFLTYFNYEAQQDKSGLPNDRFSAERPEGSISTLTIQRTEQRDSAMYRCASSLAENTEAFFGQGTRLTVV.